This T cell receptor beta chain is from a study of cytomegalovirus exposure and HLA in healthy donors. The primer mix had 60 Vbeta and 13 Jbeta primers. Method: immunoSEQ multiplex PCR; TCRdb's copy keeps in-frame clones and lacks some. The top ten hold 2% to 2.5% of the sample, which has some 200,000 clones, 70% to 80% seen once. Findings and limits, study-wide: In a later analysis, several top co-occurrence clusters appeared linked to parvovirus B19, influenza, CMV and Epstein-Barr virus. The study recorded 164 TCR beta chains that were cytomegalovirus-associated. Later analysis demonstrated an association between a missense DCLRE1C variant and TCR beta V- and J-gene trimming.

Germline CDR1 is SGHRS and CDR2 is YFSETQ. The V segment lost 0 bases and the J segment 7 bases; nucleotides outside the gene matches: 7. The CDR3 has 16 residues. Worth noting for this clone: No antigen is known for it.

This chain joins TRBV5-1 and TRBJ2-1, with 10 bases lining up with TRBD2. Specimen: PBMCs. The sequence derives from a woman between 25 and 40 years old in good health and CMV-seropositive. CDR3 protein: CASSLDPSGGVNEQFF. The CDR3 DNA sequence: TGCGCCAGCAGCTTGGATCCTAGCGGGGGAGTTAATGAGCAGTTCTTC. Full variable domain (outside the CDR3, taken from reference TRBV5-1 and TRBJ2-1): KAGVTQTPRYLIKTRGQQVTLSCSPISGHRSVSWYQQTPGQGLQFLFEYFSETQRNKGNFPGRFSGRQFSNSRSEMNVSTLELGDSALYLCASSLDPSGGVNEQFFGPGTRLTVL.